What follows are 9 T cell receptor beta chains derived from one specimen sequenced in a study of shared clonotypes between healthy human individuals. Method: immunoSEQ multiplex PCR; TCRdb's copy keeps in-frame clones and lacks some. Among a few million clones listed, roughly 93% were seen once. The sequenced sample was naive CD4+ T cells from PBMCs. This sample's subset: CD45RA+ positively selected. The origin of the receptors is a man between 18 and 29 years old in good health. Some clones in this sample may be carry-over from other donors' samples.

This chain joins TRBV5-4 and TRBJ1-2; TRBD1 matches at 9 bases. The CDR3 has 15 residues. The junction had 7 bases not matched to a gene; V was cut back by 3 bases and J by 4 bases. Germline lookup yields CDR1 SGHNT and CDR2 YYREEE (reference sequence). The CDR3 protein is CASSYNRGRGYGYTF. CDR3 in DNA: TGTGCCAGCAGCTACAACAGGGGGCGCGGCTATGGCTACACCTTC.

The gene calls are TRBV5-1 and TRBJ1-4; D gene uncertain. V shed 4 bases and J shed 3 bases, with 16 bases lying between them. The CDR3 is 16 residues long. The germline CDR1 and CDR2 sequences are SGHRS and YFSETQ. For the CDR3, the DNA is TGCGCCAGCAGCACGTCATCGGCCGCGGCTAATGAAAAACTGTTTTTT. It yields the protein CASSTSSAAANEKLFF.

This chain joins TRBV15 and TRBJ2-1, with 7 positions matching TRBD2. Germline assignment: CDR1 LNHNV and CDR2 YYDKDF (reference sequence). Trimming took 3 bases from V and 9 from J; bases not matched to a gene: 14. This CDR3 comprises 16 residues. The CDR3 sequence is CATSSQLAGVKSEQFF. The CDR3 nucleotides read TGTGCCACCAGCAGCCAACTGGCGGGAGTGAAAAGTGAGCAGTTCTTC.

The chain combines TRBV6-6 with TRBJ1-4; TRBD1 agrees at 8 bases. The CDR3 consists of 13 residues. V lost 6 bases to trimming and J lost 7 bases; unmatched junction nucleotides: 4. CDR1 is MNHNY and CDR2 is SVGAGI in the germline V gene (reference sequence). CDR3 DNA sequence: TGTGCCAGCAGGGACAGGGTCCTTGAAAAACTGTTTTTT. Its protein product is CASRDRVLEKLFF.

CDR3 sequence reads: CSVYLGESVYEQYF. The CDR3 DNA follows: TGCAGCGTTTACTTGGGGGAGAGTGTCTACGAGCAGTACTTC. The chain recombines TRBV29-1 with TRBJ2-7; D may match TRBD1 or TRBD2 (5 bases each). This CDR3 is built from 14 residues. Germline V gives CDR1 SQVTM, CDR2 ANQGSEA. V lost 5 bases to trimming and J lost 3 bases, with 17 bases between them.

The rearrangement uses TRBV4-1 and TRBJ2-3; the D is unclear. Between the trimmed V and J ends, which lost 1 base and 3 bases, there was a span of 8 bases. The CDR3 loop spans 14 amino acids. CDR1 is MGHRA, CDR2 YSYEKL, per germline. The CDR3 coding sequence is TGCGCCAGCAGCCAAGTCCCCAAAACAGATACGCAGTATTTT. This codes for CASSQVPKTDTQYF.

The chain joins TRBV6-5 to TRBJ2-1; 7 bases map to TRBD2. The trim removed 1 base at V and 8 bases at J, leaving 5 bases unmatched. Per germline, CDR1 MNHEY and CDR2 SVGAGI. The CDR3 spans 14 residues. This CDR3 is CASSYLRGRDEQFF. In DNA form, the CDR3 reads TGTGCCAGCAGTTACTTGCGGGGGAGGGATGAGCAGTTCTTC.

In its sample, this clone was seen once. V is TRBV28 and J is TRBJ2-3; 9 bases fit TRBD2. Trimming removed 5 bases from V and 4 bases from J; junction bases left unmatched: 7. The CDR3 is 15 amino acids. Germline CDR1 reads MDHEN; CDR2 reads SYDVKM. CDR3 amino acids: CASSGGGRGADTQYF. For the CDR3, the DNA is TGTGCCAGCAGTGGGGGCGGGAGGGGAGCAGATACGCAGTATTTT. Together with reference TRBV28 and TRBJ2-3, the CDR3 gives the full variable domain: DVKVTQSSRYLVKRTGEKVFLECVQDMDHENMFWYRQDPGLGLRLIYFSYDVKMKEKGDIPEGYSVSREKKERFSLILESASTNQTSMYLCASSGGGRGADTQYFGPGTRLTVL.

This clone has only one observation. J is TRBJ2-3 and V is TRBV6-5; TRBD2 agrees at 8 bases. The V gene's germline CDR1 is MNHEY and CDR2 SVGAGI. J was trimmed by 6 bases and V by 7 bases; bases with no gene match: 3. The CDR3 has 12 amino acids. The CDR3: CASTERGDTQYF. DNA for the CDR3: TGTGCCAGCACCGAGCGGGGGGATACGCAGTATTTT.